These 7 T cell receptor beta chains came from one sample sequenced in a study of T-cell reconstitution after alpha-beta-depleted transplantation in children. Construction of the TCRbeta library involved unique molecular identifiers. TCRdb reanalysed the PCR reads using MiXCR and keeps one entry per CDR3 protein. The sample consists of under 75,000 distinct CDR3 sequences, about 11% of them appearing once. The material sequenced was PBMCs, taken before TCRalphabeta/CD19-depleted stem cell transplant. Receptor source: a boy younger than 18 with acute myeloid leukemia, due to receive a stem cell transplant.

This clonotype came up many times. The chain recombines TRBV4-1 with TRBJ2-3; 8 bases are a match to TRBD1. Germline V gene lookup returns CDR1 MGHRA and CDR2 YSYEKL. J gave up 1 base and V 3 bases, and 9 bases lay outside the gene matches. The CDR3 runs 17 residues. The CDR3 DNA reads TGCGCCAGCAGCCAGGACAGGGAAGATGAGGGCACAGATACGCAGTATTTT. Translating gives CASSQDREDEGTDTQYF.

The chain links TRBV7-2 to TRBJ2-2, with TRBD2 matching 11 bases. The CDR3 length is 16 residues. From germline, CDR1 is SGHTA and CDR2 FQGNSA. V shed 4 bases and J 6 bases; nucleotides not matched to a gene: 7. CDR3 residues: CASSSGTSGRPGELFF. CDR3 bases: TGTGCCAGCAGCTCCGGGACTAGCGGCCGTCCCGGGGAGCTGTTTTTT.

This clonotype was seen repeatedly, ten times or more. The chain combines TRBV6-2 or TRBV6-3 with TRBJ2-5; 12 bases are a match to TRBD1. Germline lookup yields CDR1 MNHEY and CDR2 SVGEGT. Trimming removed 6 bases from V and 5 bases from J; junction bases left unmatched: 7. CDR3 length equals 15 residues. CDR3 coding DNA: TGTGCCAGCAGGGTCGGGACAGGGGGCTTGGAGACCCAGTACTTC. Translating it yields CASRVGTGGLETQYF.

This clonotype showed up many times. The rearrangement uses TRBV6-2 or TRBV6-3 and TRBJ1-2; perhaps TRBD1 as D (6 bases). This CDR3 has 16 amino acids. Looked up from germline, CDR1 is MNHEY and CDR2 is SVGEGT. The V end was cut by 2 bases, the J end by 7 bases, with 20 bases between. Here the CDR3 reads CASSYPLGSPGAGYTF. The CDR3 DNA reads TGTGCCAGCAGTTACCCTCTAGGGTCTCCGGGGGCTGGCTACACCTTC.

This clonotype was detected ten times or more. This chain joins TRBV6-5 and TRBJ2-1; 11 nucleotides line up with TRBD1. Germline CDR1 MNHEY, CDR2 SVGAGI. After removal of 0 bases from V and 7 bases from J, the junction contained 8 bases not matched to a gene. The CDR3 totals 17 residues. For the CDR3, the DNA is TGTGCCAGCAGTTACTCGAAGGACAGGGGGCGATGGAATGAGCAGTTCTTC. It encodes CASSYSKDRGRWNEQFF.

This clonotype was seen at least ten times. J is TRBJ2-1 and V is TRBV6-1; a weak D match, TRBD1 (7 bases). V was shortened by 7 bases and J by 7 bases, with 17 bases between the two germline ends. Germline CDR1 MNHNS, CDR2 SASEGT. The CDR3 totals 14 residues. As DNA, the CDR3 is TGTGCCAGCAATGTAGACAGGGCGGGGAATGAGCAGTTCTTC. It specifies CASNVDRAGNEQFF.

This clonotype was recorded at least ten times. V and J are TRBV6-5 and TRBJ2-1, with D unclear. V was shortened by 4 bases and J by 5 bases, with 3 bases between the two germline ends. Germline V gene lookup returns CDR1 MNHEY and CDR2 SVGAGI. The CDR3 sequence is 11 residues long. CDR3 coding DNA: TGTGCCAGCAGTTCCAACAATGAGCAGTTCTTC. It is translated as CASSSNNEQFF.